This is a list of T cell receptor beta chains from one sample in a study of CD8+CD57+ T cells in acquired aplastic anemia. TCRdb used MiXCR to reprocess the reads, holding one entry per CDR3 protein. The table shows about 270,000 distinct CDR3 sequences, with 65% to 90% occurring only once. Sample: sorted CD4+, CD8+, or CD8+CD57+ T cells (not recorded which) from PBMCs. All receptors come from a human donor with aplastic anemia. The CDR3 runs from the conserved cysteine through the conserved F or W. The D gene is left open where the match is weak. Not all rows give a size; the values are once, few, many and, for expanded clones, a class.

J gene: TRBJ2-7; clone size: -; D gene: -; V gene: TRBV7-9; CDR3 protein: CASSERYLDYEQYF; CDR3 DNA: TGTGCCAGCAGTGAACGCTACCTAGACTACGAGCAGTACTTC
J gene: TRBJ2-1; clone size: -; D gene: -; V gene: TRBV5-6; CDR3 protein: CASSLGETSSNEQFF; CDR3 DNA: TGTGCCAGCAGCTTGGGGGAGACTTCTTCCAATGAGCAGTTCTTC
J gene: TRBJ1-1; clone size: -; D gene: -; V gene: TRBV9; CDR3 protein: CASSVGGRMNTEAFF; CDR3 DNA: TGTGCCAGCAGCGTAGGCGGCAGGATGAACACTGAAGCTTTCTTT
J gene: TRBJ2-1; clone size: -; D gene: -; V gene: TRBV10-1; CDR3 protein: CASGGGGADTQFF; CDR3 DNA: TGCGCCAGCGGGGGAGGGGGGGCGGATACGCAGTTCTTC
J gene: TRBJ1-2; clone size: -; D gene: -; V gene: TRBV7-2; CDR3 protein: CASSLFIGADTDTTF; CDR3 DNA: TGTGCCAGCAGCTTATTTATAGGGGCTGACACAGATACGACCTTC
J gene: TRBJ1-2; clone size: -; D gene: TRBD1; V gene: TRBV7-9; CDR3 protein: CASSTLPTGAGAGYTF; CDR3 DNA: TGTGCCAGCAGCACATTACCTACAGGGGCCGGGGCTGGCTACACCTTT
J gene: TRBJ1-1; clone size: many; D gene: -; V gene: TRBV7-8; CDR3 protein: CASSLAGGRDTQDFF; CDR3 DNA: TGTGCCAGCAGCTTAGCGGGAGGACGCGATACGCAGGATTTCTTT
J gene: TRBJ2-2; clone size: once; D gene: -; V gene: TRBV7-8; CDR3 protein: CASSLGGGPDTQELFF; CDR3 DNA: TGTGCCAGCAGCTTAGGGGGAGGTCCCGATACGCAGGAGCTGTTTTTT
J gene: TRBJ1-6; clone size: -; D gene: -; V gene: TRBV7-9; CDR3 protein: CASSLTSGRGDTQHF; CDR3 DNA: TGTGCCAGCAGCTTAACTAGCGGGCGCGGAGATACGCAGCACTTT
J gene: TRBJ1-1; clone size: once; D gene: -; V gene: TRBV7-8; CDR3 protein: CASSLDRSADTQYFF; CDR3 DNA: TGTGCCAGCAGCTTAGATCGGAGTGCCGATACGCAGTATTTCTTT
J gene: TRBJ2-5; clone size: -; D gene: -; V gene: TRBV15; CDR3 protein: CATRLRRGGETQYF; CDR3 DNA: TGTGCCACTAGACTAAGGAGGGGAGGAGAGACCCAGTACTTC
J gene: TRBJ1-5; clone size: once; D gene: TRBD1; V gene: TRBV7-2; CDR3 protein: CASGDRAKDRQHF; CDR3 DNA: TGTGCCAGCGGGGACAGGGCCAAAGATAGGCAGCATTTT
J gene: TRBJ2-3; clone size: few; D gene: TRBD1; V gene: TRBV19; CDR3 protein: CASSMRQGADTQYF; CDR3 DNA: TGTGCCAGTAGTATGCGACAGGGGGCAGATACGCAGTATTTT
J gene: TRBJ2-1; clone size: -; D gene: TRBD2; V gene: TRBV11-2; CDR3 protein: CASSLGLAVGYNEQFF; CDR3 DNA: TGTGCCAGCAGCCTAGGTCTAGCGGTCGGGTACAATGAGCAGTTCTTC
J gene: TRBJ2-7; clone size: -; D gene: -; V gene: TRBV15; CDR3 protein: CATSRAIQQDAQYF; CDR3 DNA: TGTGCCACCAGCCGAGCTATTCAGCAAGACGCGCAGTACTTC
J gene: TRBJ2-3; clone size: -; D gene: -; V gene: TRBV20-1; CDR3 protein: CSRPGLGTDTQYF; CDR3 DNA: TGCAGCCGTCCGGGACTTGGAACAGATACGCAGTATTTT
J gene: TRBJ2-5; clone size: -; D gene: -; V gene: TRBV15; CDR3 protein: CATSRGRETQYF; CDR3 DNA: TGTGCCACCAGCAGGGGGAGGGAGACCCAGTACTTC
J gene: TRBJ2-5; clone size: -; D gene: -; V gene: TRBV7-2; CDR3 protein: CASSLETGQWEPQYF; CDR3 DNA: TGTGCCAGCAGCTTAGAGACAGGCCAGTGGGAGCCCCAGTACTTC
J gene: TRBJ2-1; clone size: once; D gene: TRBD1; V gene: TRBV7-2; CDR3 protein: CASSFPPDGTALSNEQFF; CDR3 DNA: TGTGCCAGCAGCTTTCCTCCAGACGGGACAGCCCTTTCCAATGAGCAGTTCTTC
J gene: TRBJ1-2; clone size: -; D gene: -; V gene: TRBV7-4; CDR3 protein: CASSLEGGLSNYGYTF; CDR3 DNA: TGTGCCAGCAGCTTGGAAGGGGGGCTGTCTAACTATGGCTACACCTTC
J gene: TRBJ2-5; clone size: -; D gene: -; V gene: TRBV11-1; CDR3 protein: CASSRTGDKETQYF; CDR3 DNA: TGTGCCAGCAGCCGGACGGGGGATAAAGAGACCCAGTACTTC
J gene: TRBJ2-1; clone size: -; D gene: -; V gene: TRBV7-9; CDR3 protein: CASSDTGTQEQFF; CDR3 DNA: TGTGCCAGCAGCGACACAGGTACGCAGGAGCAGTTCTTC